This T cell receptor (beta chain) was documented in a study of T cell repertoires in cytomegalovirus infection. Whole-study context: Matching HLA type and CMV infection were both indicated by public TCR beta signatures. Study conclusions and caveats: Accumulated public TCR beta family frequency recognized individuals carrying CMV together with the relevant HLA. CMV-specific TCR beta clonotypes restricted by HLA-C were the ones dominating the ex vivo response.

V trimming: 8 bases; J trimming: 0 bases; junction bases outside the gene matches: 3. The CDR3 extends over 15 amino acids. The germline V gene encodes CDR1 MNHEY and CDR2 SVGEGT. This clonotype has just a few counts. What it recognizes is unknown. TCRdb analysed the reads with MiXCR anew, one entry per CDR3 protein. Found here are 200,000 to 300,000 distinct CDR3 sequences, over 8% of them singletons; the top ten hold approximately 16%. The sequenced sample consisted of PBMCs. The receptor was derived from a human donor in good health (CMV status not recorded). Some clones in this sample may be carry-over from other donors' samples. The chain carries TRBV6-2 or TRBV6-3 and TRBJ2-1; 11 bases align to TRBD2. The CDR3 reads CASLAGGSSYNEQFF. DNA for the CDR3: TGTGCCAGCTTAGCGGGAGGGAGCTCCTACAATGAGCAGTTCTTC.